The clone carrying this T cell receptor (beta chain) was counted a few times. TCRdb re-analysed the RACE reads in MiXCR, keeping a single row per CDR3 protein. The data show roughly 200,000 distinct CDR3 sequences, approximately 20% seen once. Time point denoted: patch test 1, 2 weeks after DPC sensitization. The treatment: therapeutic diphenylcyclopropenone sensitization with weekly scalp DPC. The donor pool consisted of alopecia patients aged 18 to 70 years, considered suitable for DPC. This sample was included in a study of human T cells and chemical hapten exposure. Study in general: A mostly female patient group had alopecia areata, totalis or universalis. Per-sample variation in TCR yield stemmed mainly from small pooled library volume differences.

The V gene's germline CDR1 is DFQATT and CDR2 SNEGSKA (reference sequence). With V trimmed by 6 bases and J by 4 bases, 12 bases remained unmatched. The CDR3 runs 16 residues. This TCR was recovered from a woman aged 50 to 65 with alopecia areata. Some clones in this sample may be carry-over from other donors' samples. The sequenced sample was whole blood, obtained in connection with sensitization to the hapten diphenylcyclopropenone (DPC). The chain employs TRBV20-1 and TRBJ2-1; 10 positions agree with TRBD1. Here the CDR3 reads CSAPDRGSRTYNEQFF. The CDR3 region has the DNA TGCAGTGCCCCGGACAGGGGGTCTCGAACATACAATGAGCAGTTCTTC.